Below, 29 T cell receptor beta chains from the same sample are listed, as sequenced in a study of cytomegalovirus exposure and HLA in healthy donors. The PCR used 60 Vbeta and 13 Jbeta primers. Assay used: immunoSEQ multiplex PCR; TCRdb lists only in-frame clones, some missing. The table lists some 210,000 clones, around 86% of them singletons. Sequencing was done on a sample of PBMCs. These receptor sequences come from a man aged 25 to 45 in good health and CMV-seronegative.

The chain combines TRBV28 with TRBJ2-1, with TRBD2 matching over 10 bases. The germline V gene has CDR1 MDHEN and CDR2 SYDVKM. After removal of 4 bases from V and 7 bases from J, the junction contained 13 bases not matched to a gene. The CDR3 totals 17 residues. This CDR3 reads CASSSAILAGVGNEQFF. The CDR3 nucleotides are TGTGCCAGCAGTTCCGCAATCCTAGCGGGAGTGGGAAATGAGCAGTTCTTC.

The chain is built from TRBV4-1 and TRBJ2-3; no reliable D call. Trimming left V 4 bases short and J 4 bases short, with 18 bases between. In germline, CDR1 is MGHRA, CDR2 YSYEKL. CDR3 length: 16 residues. The CDR3 sequence: CASSPELTRGSDTQYF. The CDR3 DNA is TGCGCCAGCAGCCCCGAGCTCACTCGCGGCTCAGATACGCAGTATTTT.

The V call is TRBV4-3, the J call TRBJ2-2; the D gene is possibly TRBD1 (5 bases). Germline V lookup: CDR1 LGHNA, CDR2 YSLEER. The length of the CDR3 is 15 residues. V was trimmed by 1 base and J by 5 bases, leaving 11 bases between them. The CDR3 DNA reads as TGCGCCAGCAGCCAAGGCCTCAGGGTTACCGGGGAGCTGTTTTTT. It specifies CASSQGLRVTGELFF.

The sample holds a few counts of this clone. The rearrangement uses TRBV6-6 and TRBJ2-7, with 10 bases that match TRBD2. The V segment lost 8 bases and the J segment 0 bases; nucleotides outside the gene matches: 4. Germline-derived CDR1 and CDR2 are MNHNY and SVGAGI (reference sequence). CDR3 length: 14 amino acids. The chain's CDR3 is CASGSSGSSYEQYF. Written as DNA, the CDR3 is TGTGCCAGCGGCTCTAGCGGGAGCTCCTACGAGCAGTACTTC.

This chain uses TRBV15 with TRBJ1-4; D is perhaps TRBD1 (6 bases). Germline CDR1 reads LNHNV; CDR2 reads YYDKDF (reference sequence). The CDR3 is 15 residues long. Deletions cut 6 bases from V and 7 bases from J, with 18 bases between. The CDR3 here is CATRRTGIRTEKLFF. Here the CDR3 DNA reads TGTGCCACCAGGCGCACAGGGATCCGAACTGAAAAACTGTTTTTT.

In regard to this clone: One end of the junction fails to match germline, which may point to a read error. The chain combines TRBV6-6 with TRBJ1-5, with 9 positions matching TRBD1. Looked up from germline, CDR1 is MNHNY and CDR2 is SVGAGI (reference sequence). The CDR3 is 14 residues long. The CDR3 DNA follows: TGTGTCAGCAGCCGGGACAGGGACAATCAGCCCCAGCATTTT. Protein: CVSSRDRDNQPQHF.

The chain uses TRBV7-9 and TRBJ1-5; 8 bases are shared with TRBD1. The CDR3 has 14 amino acids. CDR1 is SEHNR, CDR2 FQNEAQ, per germline (reference sequence). V trimming: 5 bases; J trimming: 6 bases; junction bases outside the gene matches: 6. The CDR3 is CASSPGQGGQPQHF. The CDR3 DNA follows: TGTGCCAGCAGCCCAGGACAGGGAGGTCAGCCCCAGCATTTT.

V gene TRBV30 combines with J gene TRBJ1-5; 8 nucleotides agree with TRBD1. The trim removed 5 bases at V and 7 bases at J, leaving 7 bases unmatched. The CDR3 loop spans 13 amino acids. The germline gives CDR1 GTSNPN, CDR2 SVGIG (reference sequence). The CDR3 nucleotides are TGTGCCTGGGGCAGCCAGGGGGCGCAGCCCCAGCATTTT. Its translation: CAWGSQGAQPQHF.

This clone has just a few counts. The rearrangement joins TRBV6-4 to TRBJ2-1, with 10 bases identical to TRBD2. Germline V lookup: CDR1 MRHNA, CDR2 SNTAGT. Trimming removed 3 bases from V and 8 bases from J; junction bases left unmatched: 7. CDR3 length: 15 residues. The CDR3 reads CASSEGASGSYEQFF. The CDR3 coding sequence is TGTGCCAGCAGTGAGGGGGCTAGCGGGAGCTATGAGCAGTTCTTC.

This rearrangement joins TRBV27 to TRBJ2-5; weak D call: TRBD1 (6 bases). CDR3 length: 13 amino acids. Germline V gives CDR1 MNHEY, CDR2 SMNVEV (reference sequence). Between the trimmed V and J ends, which lost 6 bases and 2 bases, there was a span of 10 bases. The CDR3 DNA follows: TGTGCCAGCAGAGGAACAGGGCAAGAGACCCAGTACTTC. Its translation: CASRGTGQETQYF.

This clone showed up just once. The chain carries TRBV6-5 and TRBJ2-1, with 8 bases that match TRBD1. CDR1 is MNHEY and CDR2 is SVGAGI in the germline V gene. The CDR3 has 15 residues. J lost 6 bases, V lost 5 bases, and 9 bases had no gene match. The CDR3 nucleotides are TGTGCCAGCAGTCCCGACAGGGGCTCATCCAATGAGCAGTTCTTC. This gives the protein CASSPDRGSSNEQFF.

The chain uses TRBV27 and TRBJ2-5, with 11 bases aligning to TRBD2. Near its end, the DNA agrees better with TRBJ2-7, so the J call may be wrong. Germline loops: CDR1 MNHEY, CDR2 SMNVEV (reference sequence). CDR3 length: 13 amino acids. This CDR3 reads CATSTSGTYEQYF. The CDR3 DNA sequence: TGTGCCACCTCGACTAGCGGGACTTACGAGCAGTACTTC.

The rearrangement uses TRBV6-5 and TRBJ1-1; D gene unclear. This CDR3 has 15 residues. CDR1 and CDR2 from the germline V gene are MNHEY and SVGAGI. Trimming took off 0 bases at V and 1 base at J, with 9 bases between the two ends. The CDR3 is CASSYSWARNTEAFF. CDR3 in DNA: TGTGCCAGCAGTTACTCTTGGGCCCGGAACACTGAAGCTTTCTTT.

J is TRBJ1-2 and V is TRBV27, with D possibly TRBD1 on 6 matching bases. The CDR3 contains 14 residues. V was cut by 6 bases and J by 2 bases, with 13 bases left in between. CDR1 and CDR2 from the germline V gene are MNHEY and SMNVEV (reference sequence). The DNA for the CDR3 is TGTGCCAGCAGCTCAACCACAGGGAACTATGGCTACACCTTC. This encodes CASSSTTGNYGYTF.

V usage is TRBV30 and J usage is TRBJ2-1; 9 positions match TRBD2. Germline V lookup: CDR1 GTSNPN, CDR2 SVGIG (reference sequence). Unmatched junction bases numbered 7, after V lost 4 bases and J lost 6 bases. The CDR3 consists of 14 residues. This chain's CDR3 is CAWTRTSAFNEQFF. The CDR3 nucleotides are TGTGCCTGGACCCGGACTAGCGCATTCAATGAGCAGTTCTTC. Variable domain in full (rest from reference TRBV30 and TRBJ2-1): SQTIHQWPATLVQPVGSPLSLECTVEGTSNPNLYWYRQAAGRGLQLLFYSVGIGQISSEVPQNLSASRPQDRQFILSSKKLLLSDSGFYLCAWTRTSAFNEQFFGPGTRLTVL.

V is TRBV5-1 and J is TRBJ2-7, with a tentative D call TRBD2 (6 bases). The V gene lost 1 base and the J gene lost 7 bases, with 9 bases spanning the gap. CDR1 is SGHRS, CDR2 YFSETQ, per germline. This CDR3 contains 12 residues. CDR3 in DNA: TGCGCCAGCAGCTTGTCTGGGGGGGAGCAGTACTTC. This codes for CASSLSGGEQYF.

A single count supports this clone. The chain joins TRBV6-6 to TRBJ1-1; 8 bases match TRBD1. With V trimmed by 6 bases and J by 4 bases, 4 bases remained unmatched. The CDR3 length is 13 residues. CDR1 is MNHNY, CDR2 SVGAGI, per germline (reference sequence). CDR3 in amino acids: CASSRTGTTEAFF. In DNA, the CDR3 is TGTGCCAGCAGCCGGACAGGGACCACTGAAGCTTTCTTT.

This chain connects TRBV4-3 to TRBJ2-7, with D perhaps TRBD1 (5 bases). Germline CDR1 LGHNA, CDR2 YSLEER. The ends were cut back, 0 bases at V and 3 bases at J, with 9 bases in the middle. This CDR3 spans 14 amino acids. DNA for the CDR3: TGCGCCAGCAGCCAAGATTATCAGGGCTACGAGCAGTACTTC. Translating it yields CASSQDYQGYEQYF.

The chain combines TRBV19 with TRBJ1-5; D gene ambiguous. V was cut by 5 bases and J by 0 bases, with 8 bases left in between. Germline CDR1 is LNHDA and CDR2 is SQIVND (reference sequence). This CDR3 spans 14 amino acids. CDR3 nucleotides: TGTGCCAGTAGTTTGCGGGATAGCAATCAGCCCCAGCATTTT. This gives the protein CASSLRDSNQPQHF.

The chain couples TRBV11-2 to TRBJ2-5; no firm D call. The CDR3 contains 14 residues. The ends were cut back, 2 bases at V and 0 bases at J, with 7 bases in the middle. The germline V gene encodes CDR1 SGHAT and CDR2 FQNNGV. The CDR3 coding sequence is TGTGCCAGCAGCTTAACCGCGTACCAAGAGACCCAGTACTTC. It yields the protein CASSLTAYQETQYF.

The V gene is TRBV28, the J gene TRBJ2-1, with TRBD1 identical over 8 bases. Germline trimming cut 9 bases from V and 2 bases from J; bases unmatched to any gene: 3. The CDR3 contains 13 residues. Germline CDR1 and CDR2: MDHEN and SYDVKM. CDR3 nucleotides: TGTGCCAGACAGGGGGTCACCTACAATGAGCAGTTCTTC. Protein: CARQGVTYNEQFF. Together with reference TRBV28 and TRBJ2-1, the CDR3 gives the full variable domain: DVKVTQSSRYLVKRTGEKVFLECVQDMDHENMFWYRQDPGLGLRLIYFSYDVKMKEKGDIPEGYSVSREKKERFSLILESASTNQTSMYLCARQGVTYNEQFFGPGTRLTVL.

The J gene is TRBJ2-5, the V gene TRBV7-9, with D possibly TRBD2 on 6 matching bases. CDR3 length: 16 amino acids. V shed 3 bases and J shed 4 bases, with 18 bases lying between them. In germline, CDR1 is SEHNR, CDR2 FQNEAQ (reference sequence). The CDR3, as DNA: TGTGCCAGCAGCTTTAAACGCAGAGTGGGAGGAGAGACCCAGTACTTC. Its protein product is CASSFKRRVGGETQYF.

This clone was counted between two and nine times. The chain combines TRBV11-2 with TRBJ1-5, with 7 bases fitting TRBD1. The CDR3 contains 17 residues. Germline V gene lookup returns CDR1 SGHAT and CDR2 FQNNGV. Trimming took 6 bases from V and 0 from J; bases not matched to a gene: 11. Written as DNA, the CDR3 is TGTGCCAGCAGTCCCACAGGGGCCGCCTATAGCAATCAGCCCCAGCATTTT. Translated, it gives CASSPTGAAYSNQPQHF.

The CDR3 bases are TGTGCCAGCAGTCCGGAGGGTTTCCGCACAGATACGCAGTATTTT. Amino acids: CASSPEGFRTDTQYF. This chain joins TRBV7-2 and TRBJ2-3; perhaps TRBD2 as D (6 bases). Looked up from germline, CDR1 is SGHTA and CDR2 is FQGNSA. Trimming pared 6 bases from V and 1 base from J, leaving 14 bases between. This CDR3 is built from 15 residues. Filled out from reference TRBV7-2 and TRBJ2-3, the complete variable domain reads GAGVSQSPSNKVTEKGKDVELRCDPISGHTALYWYRQSLGQGLEFLIYFQGNSAPDKSGLPSDRFSAERTGGSVSTLTIQRTQQEDSAVYLCASSPEGFRTDTQYFGPGTRLTVL.

The V call is TRBV27, the J call TRBJ1-5; 7 nucleotides align to TRBD1. J lost 3 bases, V lost 6 bases, and 5 bases had no gene match. CDR1 MNHEY and CDR2 SMNVEV come from the germline V gene (reference sequence). The CDR3 totals 14 residues. The CDR3 is CASSNRGINQPQHF. The DNA for the CDR3 is TGTGCCAGCAGCAACAGGGGTATCAATCAGCCCCAGCATTTT.

The table lists this clone with a few counts. The chain uses TRBV29-1 and TRBJ1-1; the match to TRBD1 covers 7 bases. V shed 5 bases, J shed 4 bases, and the junction held 10 bases outside the gene matches. Per germline, CDR1 SQVTM and CDR2 ANQGSEA. This CDR3 spans 14 amino acids. CDR3 DNA: TGCAGCGTTATCTGGCAAGACAGGGCCACTGAAGCTTTCTTT. Its translation is CSVIWQDRATEAFF.

This clone occurred once. The chain joins TRBV4-1 to TRBJ1-1; D not resolved. V lost 2 bases, J lost 1 base, and 11 bases lay in between. This CDR3 is 15 amino acids long. The V gene's germline CDR1 is MGHRA and CDR2 YSYEKL. The CDR3 sequence is CASSQPLGQNTEAFF. CDR3 coding DNA: TGCGCCAGCAGCCAACCCTTGGGCCAGAACACTGAAGCTTTCTTT.

V and J are TRBV9 and TRBJ2-3, with D possibly being TRBD2 (5 bases). The CDR3 extends over 15 amino acids. The V gene's germline CDR1 is SGDLS and CDR2 YYNGEE. Trimming removed 0 bases from V and 0 bases from J, with 8 bases in between. The CDR3 nucleotides read TGTGCCAGCAGCGTAGACGGGGTTAGCACAGATACGCAGTATTTT. Translation: CASSVDGVSTDTQYF.

This clone has more than one count but fewer than ten. CDR3 bases: TGCGCCAGCAGCCGGGGCGCTGGGGCCAACGTCCTGACTTTC. This gives the protein CASSRGAGANVLTF. The rearrangement joins TRBV4-3 to TRBJ2-6; D may be TRBD1 (5 bases). This CDR3 comprises 14 residues. The germline CDR1 and CDR2 sequences are LGHNA and YSLEER. V was pared by 4 bases and J by 2 bases, with 6 bases between.